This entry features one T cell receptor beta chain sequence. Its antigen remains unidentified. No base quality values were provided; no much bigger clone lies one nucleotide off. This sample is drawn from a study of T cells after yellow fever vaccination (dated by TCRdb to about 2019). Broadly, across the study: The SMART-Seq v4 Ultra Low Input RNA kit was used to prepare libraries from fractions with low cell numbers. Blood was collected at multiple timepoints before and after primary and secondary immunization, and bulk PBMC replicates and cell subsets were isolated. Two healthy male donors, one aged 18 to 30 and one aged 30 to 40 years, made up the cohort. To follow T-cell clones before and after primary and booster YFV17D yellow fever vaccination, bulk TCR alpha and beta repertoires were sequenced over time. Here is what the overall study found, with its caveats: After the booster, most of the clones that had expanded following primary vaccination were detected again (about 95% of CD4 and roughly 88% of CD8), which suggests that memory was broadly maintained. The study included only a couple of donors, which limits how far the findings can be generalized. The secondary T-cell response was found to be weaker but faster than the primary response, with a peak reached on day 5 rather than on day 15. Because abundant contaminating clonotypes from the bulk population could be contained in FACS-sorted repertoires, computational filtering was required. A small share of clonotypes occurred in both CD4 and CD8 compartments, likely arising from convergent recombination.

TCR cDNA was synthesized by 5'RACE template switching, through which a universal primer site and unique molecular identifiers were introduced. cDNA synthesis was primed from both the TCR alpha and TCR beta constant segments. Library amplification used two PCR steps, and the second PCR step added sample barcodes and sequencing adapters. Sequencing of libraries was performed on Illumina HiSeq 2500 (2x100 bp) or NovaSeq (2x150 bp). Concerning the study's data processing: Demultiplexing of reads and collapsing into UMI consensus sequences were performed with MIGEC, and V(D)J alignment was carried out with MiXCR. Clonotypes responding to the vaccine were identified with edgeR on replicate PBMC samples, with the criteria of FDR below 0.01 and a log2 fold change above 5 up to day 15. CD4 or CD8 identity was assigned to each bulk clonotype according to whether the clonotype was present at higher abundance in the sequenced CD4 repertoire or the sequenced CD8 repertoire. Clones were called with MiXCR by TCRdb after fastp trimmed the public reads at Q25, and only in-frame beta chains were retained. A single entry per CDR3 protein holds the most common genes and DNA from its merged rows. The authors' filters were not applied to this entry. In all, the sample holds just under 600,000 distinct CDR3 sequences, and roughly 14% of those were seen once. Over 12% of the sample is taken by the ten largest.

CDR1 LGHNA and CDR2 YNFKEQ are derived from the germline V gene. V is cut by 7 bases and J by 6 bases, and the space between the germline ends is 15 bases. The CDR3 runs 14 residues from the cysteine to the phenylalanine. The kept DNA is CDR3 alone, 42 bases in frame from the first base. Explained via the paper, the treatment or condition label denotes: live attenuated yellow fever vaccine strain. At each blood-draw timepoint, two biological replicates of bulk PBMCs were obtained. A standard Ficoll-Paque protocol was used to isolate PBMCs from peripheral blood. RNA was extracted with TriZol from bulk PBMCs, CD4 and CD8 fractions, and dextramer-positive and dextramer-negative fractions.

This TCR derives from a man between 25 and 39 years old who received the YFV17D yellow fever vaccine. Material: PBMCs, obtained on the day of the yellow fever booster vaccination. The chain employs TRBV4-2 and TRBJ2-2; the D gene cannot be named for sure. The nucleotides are TGTGCCAGCAATCGAGACCATGGGGCCGGGGAGCTGTTTTTT. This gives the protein CASNRDHGAGELFF.